This note documents a single T cell receptor (beta chain) sequence. This sample was included in a study of T-cell memory formation after mild COVID-19. MiXCR, applied by TCRdb to the 5' RACE reads, yields one record per CDR3 protein. The sample yields about 390,000 distinct CDR3 sequences, approximately 15% seen once. This receptor was obtained from a man younger than 30 who had mild COVID-19 (a few samples of this study predate the infection). Cell type and time point are not known. Source material: PBMCs or a T cell subset sorted from them (not recorded which).

The CDR3 sequence is CSATGTYTEAFF. CDR3 DNA sequence: TGCAGTGCAACGGGGACGTACACTGAAGCTTTCTTT. V and J are TRBV20-1 and TRBJ1-1; a weak D match, TRBD1 (5 bases). Germline V gene sequence: CDR1 DFQATT, CDR2 SNEGSKA (reference sequence). Trimming took off 6 bases at V and 3 bases at J, with 11 bases between the two ends. This CDR3 has 12 amino acids.